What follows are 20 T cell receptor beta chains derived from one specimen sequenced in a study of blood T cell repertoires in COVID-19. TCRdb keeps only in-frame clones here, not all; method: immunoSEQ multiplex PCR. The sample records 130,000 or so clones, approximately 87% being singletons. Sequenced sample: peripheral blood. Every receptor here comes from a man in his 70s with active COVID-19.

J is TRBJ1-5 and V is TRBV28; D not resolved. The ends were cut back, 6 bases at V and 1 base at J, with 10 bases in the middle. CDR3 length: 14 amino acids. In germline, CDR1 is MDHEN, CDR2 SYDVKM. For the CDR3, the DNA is TGTGCCAGCAGCCCGGTAGTAAGCAATCAGCCCCAGCATTTT. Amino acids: CASSPVVSNQPQHF.

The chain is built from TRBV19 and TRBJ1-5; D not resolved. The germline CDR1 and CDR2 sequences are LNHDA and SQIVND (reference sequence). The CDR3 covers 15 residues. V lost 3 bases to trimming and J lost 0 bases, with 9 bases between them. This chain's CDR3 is CASSMGGYSNQPQHF. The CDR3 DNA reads TGTGCCAGTAGTATGGGAGGTTATAGCAATCAGCCCCAGCATTTT.

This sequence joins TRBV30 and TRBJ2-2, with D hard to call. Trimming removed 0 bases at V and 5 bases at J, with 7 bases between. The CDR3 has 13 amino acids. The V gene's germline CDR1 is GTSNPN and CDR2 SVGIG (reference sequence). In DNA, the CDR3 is TGTGCCTGGAGTGTGCACGAGACCGGGGAGCTGTTTTTT. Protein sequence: CAWSVHETGELFF.

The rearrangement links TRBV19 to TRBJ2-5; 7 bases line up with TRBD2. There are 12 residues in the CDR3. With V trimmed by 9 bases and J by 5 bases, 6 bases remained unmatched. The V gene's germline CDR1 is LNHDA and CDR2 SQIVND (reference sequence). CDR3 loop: CASGDYSETQYF. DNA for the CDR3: TGTGCCAGCGGGGACTACTCGGAGACCCAGTACTTC.

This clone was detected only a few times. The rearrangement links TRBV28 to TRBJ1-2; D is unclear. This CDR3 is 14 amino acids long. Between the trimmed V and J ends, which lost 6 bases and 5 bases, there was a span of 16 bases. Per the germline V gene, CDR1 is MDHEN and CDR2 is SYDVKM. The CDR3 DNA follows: TGTGCCAGCAGAATTAGACAAGACCTTTATGGCTACACCTTC. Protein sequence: CASRIRQDLYGYTF.

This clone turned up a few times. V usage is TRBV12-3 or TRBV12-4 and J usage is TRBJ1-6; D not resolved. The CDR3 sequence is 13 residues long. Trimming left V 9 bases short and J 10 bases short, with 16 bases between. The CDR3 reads CASGRGMYSPLHF. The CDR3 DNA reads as TGTGCCAGTGGGAGAGGGATGTACTCACCCCTCCACTTT.

The CDR3 bases are TGTGCCAGCACCAAGGAGGAAACCCTAGGGGGCGAGCAGTACTTC. It translates to CASTKEETLGGEQYF. The rearrangement uses TRBV7-9 and TRBJ2-7; D is possibly TRBD1 (6 bases). V lost 7 bases and J lost 6, with 22 bases in between. The CDR3 is 15 residues long. Germline CDR1 is SEHNR and CDR2 is FQNEAQ (reference sequence).

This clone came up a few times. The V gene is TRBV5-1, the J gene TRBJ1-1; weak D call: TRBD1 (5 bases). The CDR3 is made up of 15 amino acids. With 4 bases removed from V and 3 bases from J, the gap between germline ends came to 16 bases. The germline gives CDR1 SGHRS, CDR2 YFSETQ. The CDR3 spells CASSVGGYLDTEAFF. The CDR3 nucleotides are TGCGCCAGCAGCGTCGGGGGATATTTAGACACTGAAGCTTTCTTT. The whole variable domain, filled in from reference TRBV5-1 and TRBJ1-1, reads KAGVTQTPRYLIKTRGQQVTLSCSPISGHRSVSWYQQTPGQGLQFLFEYFSETQRNKGNFPGRFSGRQFSNSRSEMNVSTLELGDSALYLCASSVGGYLDTEAFFGQGTRLTVV.

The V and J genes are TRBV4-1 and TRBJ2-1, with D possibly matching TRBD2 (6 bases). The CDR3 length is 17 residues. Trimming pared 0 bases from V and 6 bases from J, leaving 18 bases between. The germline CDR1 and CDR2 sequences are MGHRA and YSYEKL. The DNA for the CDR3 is TGCGCCAGCAGCCAAGATGGGGCGGGAAAGGGCGGCAATGAGCAGTTCTTC. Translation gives CASSQDGAGKGGNEQFF.

The CDR3 bases are TGTGCCAGCAGTGAATTTGAGGGGGCAGCTAATGAAAAACTGTTTTTT. Translation: CASSEFEGAANEKLFF. The chain uses TRBV25-1 and TRBJ1-4; 7 nucleotides match TRBD1. The junction had 5 bases not matched to a gene; V was cut back by 1 base and J by 3 bases. The germline V gene encodes CDR1 MGHDK and CDR2 SYGVNS. The CDR3 consists of 16 residues.

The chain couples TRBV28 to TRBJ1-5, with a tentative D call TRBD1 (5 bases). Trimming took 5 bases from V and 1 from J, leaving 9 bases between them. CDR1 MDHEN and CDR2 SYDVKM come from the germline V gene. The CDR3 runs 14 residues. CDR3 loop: CASSTGRSNQPQHF. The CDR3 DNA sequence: TGTGCCAGCAGTACAGGCAGGAGCAATCAGCCCCAGCATTTT.

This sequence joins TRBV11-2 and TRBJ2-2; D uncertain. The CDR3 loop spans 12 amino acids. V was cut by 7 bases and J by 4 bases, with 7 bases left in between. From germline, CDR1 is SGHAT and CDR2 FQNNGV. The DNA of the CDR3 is TGTGCCAGCACGTCGGGCACCGGGGAGCTGTTTTTT. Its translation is CASTSGTGELFF.

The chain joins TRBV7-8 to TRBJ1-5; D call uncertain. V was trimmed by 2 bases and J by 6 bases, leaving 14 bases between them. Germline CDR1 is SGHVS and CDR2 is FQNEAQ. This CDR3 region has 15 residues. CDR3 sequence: CASSLRREGSQPQHF. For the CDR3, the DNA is TGTGCCAGCAGCTTAAGGCGGGAGGGCAGTCAGCCCCAGCATTTT.

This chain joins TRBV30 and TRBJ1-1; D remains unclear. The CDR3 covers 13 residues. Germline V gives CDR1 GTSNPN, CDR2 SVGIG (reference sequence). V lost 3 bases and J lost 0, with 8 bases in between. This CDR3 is CAWSGRMNTEAFF. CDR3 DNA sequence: TGTGCCTGGAGCGGTAGAATGAACACTGAAGCTTTCTTT. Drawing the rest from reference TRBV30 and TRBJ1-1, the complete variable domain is SQTIHQWPATLVQPVGSPLSLECTVEGTSNPNLYWYRQAAGRGLQLLFYSVGIGQISSEVPQNLSASRPQDRQFILSSKKLLLSDSGFYLCAWSGRMNTEAFFGQGTRLTVV.

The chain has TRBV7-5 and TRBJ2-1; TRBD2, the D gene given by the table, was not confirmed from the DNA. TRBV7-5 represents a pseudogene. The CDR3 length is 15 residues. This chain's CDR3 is CARSLMPSAGDEQFF. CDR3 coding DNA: TGTGCCAGAAGCTTAATGCCTAGCGCGGGCGATGAGCAGTTCTTC.

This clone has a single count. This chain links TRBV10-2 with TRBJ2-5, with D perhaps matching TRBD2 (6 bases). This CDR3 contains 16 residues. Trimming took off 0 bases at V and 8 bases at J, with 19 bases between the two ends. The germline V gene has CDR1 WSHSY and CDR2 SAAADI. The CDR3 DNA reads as TGCGCCAGCAGTGAGTCCCCCGCGGGGCCTAGGGTAACCCAGTACTTC. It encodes CASSESPAGPRVTQYF.

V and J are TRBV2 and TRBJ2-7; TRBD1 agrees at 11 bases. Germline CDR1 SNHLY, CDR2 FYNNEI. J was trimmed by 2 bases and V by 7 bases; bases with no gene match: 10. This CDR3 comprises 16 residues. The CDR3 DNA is TGTGCCAGCACCTCTATCGGGGGACAGGGGGCCTACGAGCAGTACTTC. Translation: CASTSIGGQGAYEQYF.

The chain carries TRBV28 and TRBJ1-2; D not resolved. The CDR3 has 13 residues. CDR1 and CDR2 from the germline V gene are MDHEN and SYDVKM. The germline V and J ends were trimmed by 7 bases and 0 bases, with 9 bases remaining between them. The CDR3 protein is CASIGVPNYGYTF. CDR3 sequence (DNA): TGTGCCAGCATAGGAGTCCCTAACTATGGCTACACCTTC.

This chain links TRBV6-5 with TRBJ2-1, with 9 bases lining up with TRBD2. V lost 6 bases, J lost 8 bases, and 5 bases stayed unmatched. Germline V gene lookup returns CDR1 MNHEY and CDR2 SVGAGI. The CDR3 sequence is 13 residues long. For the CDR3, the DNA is TGTGCCAGCAGGTTAGCGGGAGTCGATGAGCAGTTCTTC. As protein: CASRLAGVDEQFF.

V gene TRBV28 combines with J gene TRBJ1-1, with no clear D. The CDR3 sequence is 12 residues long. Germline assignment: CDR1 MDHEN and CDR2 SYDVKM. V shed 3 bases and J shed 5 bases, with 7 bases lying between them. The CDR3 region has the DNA TGTGCCAGCAGTTTCCGGTTTACTGAAGCTTTCTTT. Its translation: CASSFRFTEAFF.